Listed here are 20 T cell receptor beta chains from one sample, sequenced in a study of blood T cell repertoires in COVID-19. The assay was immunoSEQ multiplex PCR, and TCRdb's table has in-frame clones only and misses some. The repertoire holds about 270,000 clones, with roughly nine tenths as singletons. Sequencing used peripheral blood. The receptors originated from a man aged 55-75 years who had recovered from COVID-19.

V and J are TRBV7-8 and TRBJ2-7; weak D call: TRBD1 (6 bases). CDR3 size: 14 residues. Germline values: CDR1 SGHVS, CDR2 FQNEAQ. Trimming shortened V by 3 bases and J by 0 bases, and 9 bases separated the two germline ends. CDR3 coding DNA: TGTGCCAGCAGCTTCGACAGGAACTCCTACGAGCAGTACTTC. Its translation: CASSFDRNSYEQYF.

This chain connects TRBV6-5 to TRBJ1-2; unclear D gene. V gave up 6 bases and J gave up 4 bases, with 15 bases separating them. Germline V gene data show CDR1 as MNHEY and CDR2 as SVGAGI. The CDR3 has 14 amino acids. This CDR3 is CASRLDTNPYGYTF. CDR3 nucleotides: TGTGCCAGCAGACTCGACACGAACCCCTATGGCTACACCTTC.

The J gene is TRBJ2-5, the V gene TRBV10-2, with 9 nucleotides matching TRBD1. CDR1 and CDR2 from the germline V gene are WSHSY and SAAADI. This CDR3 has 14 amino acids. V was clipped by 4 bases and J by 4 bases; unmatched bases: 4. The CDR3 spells CASSVNRGRETQYF. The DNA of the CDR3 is TGCGCCAGCAGTGTTAACAGGGGGCGAGAGACCCAGTACTTC.

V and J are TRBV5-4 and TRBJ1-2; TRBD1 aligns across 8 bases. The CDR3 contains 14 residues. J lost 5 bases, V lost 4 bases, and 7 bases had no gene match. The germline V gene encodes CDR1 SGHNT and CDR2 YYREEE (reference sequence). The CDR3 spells CASSRTGTSYGYTF. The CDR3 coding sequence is TGTGCCAGCAGCCGGACAGGGACGTCGTATGGCTACACCTTC.

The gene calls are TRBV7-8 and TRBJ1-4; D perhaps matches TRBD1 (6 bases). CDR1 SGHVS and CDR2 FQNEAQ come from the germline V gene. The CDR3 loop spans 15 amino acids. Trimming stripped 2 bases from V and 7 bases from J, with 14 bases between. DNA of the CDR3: TGTGCCAGCAGCTTATTGGGGGGCGGGGGTGAAAAACTGTTTTTT. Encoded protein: CASSLLGGGGEKLFF.

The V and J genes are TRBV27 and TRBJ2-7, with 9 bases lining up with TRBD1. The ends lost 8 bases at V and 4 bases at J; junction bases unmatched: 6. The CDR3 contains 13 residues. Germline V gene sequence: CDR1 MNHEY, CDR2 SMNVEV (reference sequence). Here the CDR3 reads CASYRGRGYEQYF. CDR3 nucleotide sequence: TGTGCCAGCTACAGGGGGCGCGGATACGAGCAGTACTTC.

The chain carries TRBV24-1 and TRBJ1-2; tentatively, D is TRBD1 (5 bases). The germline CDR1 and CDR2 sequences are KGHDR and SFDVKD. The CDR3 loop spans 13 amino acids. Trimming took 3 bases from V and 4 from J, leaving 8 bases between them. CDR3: CATSDKDSYGYTF. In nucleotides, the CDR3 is TGTGCCACCAGTGATAAAGACAGCTATGGCTACACCTTC.

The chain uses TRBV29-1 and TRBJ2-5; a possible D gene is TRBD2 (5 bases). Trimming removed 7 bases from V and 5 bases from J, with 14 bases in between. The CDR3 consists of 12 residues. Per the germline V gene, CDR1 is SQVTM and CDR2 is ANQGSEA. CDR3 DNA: TGCAGCGCCGGTGGTCAGCGGGAGACCCAGTACTTC. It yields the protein CSAGGQRETQYF.

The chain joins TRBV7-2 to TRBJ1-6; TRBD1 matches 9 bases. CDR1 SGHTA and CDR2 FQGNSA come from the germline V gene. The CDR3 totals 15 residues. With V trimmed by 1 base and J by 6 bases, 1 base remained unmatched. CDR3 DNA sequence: TGTGCCAGCAGCTTAGGACAGGGGGGTAATTCACCCCTCCACTTT. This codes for CASSLGQGGNSPLHF.

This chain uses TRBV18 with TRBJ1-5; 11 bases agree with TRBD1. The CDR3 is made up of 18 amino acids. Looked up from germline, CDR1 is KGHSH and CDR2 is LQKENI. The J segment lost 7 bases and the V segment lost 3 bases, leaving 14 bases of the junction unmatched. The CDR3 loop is CASSPKGTGGSMGQPQHF. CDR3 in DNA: TGTGCCAGCTCACCGAAGGGGACAGGGGGGTCCATGGGGCAGCCCCAGCATTTT. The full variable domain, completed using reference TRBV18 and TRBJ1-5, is NAGVMQNPRHLVRRRGQEARLRCSPMKGHSHVYWYRQLPEEGLKFMVYLQKENIIDESGMPKERFSAEFPKEGPSILRIQQVVRGDSAAYFCASSPKGTGGSMGQPQHFGDGTRLSIL.

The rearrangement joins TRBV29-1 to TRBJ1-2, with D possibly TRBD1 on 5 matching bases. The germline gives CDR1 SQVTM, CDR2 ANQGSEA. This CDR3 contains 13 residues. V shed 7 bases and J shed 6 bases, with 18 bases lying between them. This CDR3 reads CSATRAVGDGYTF. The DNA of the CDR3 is TGCAGCGCCACCCGGGCGGTAGGGGATGGCTACACCTTC.

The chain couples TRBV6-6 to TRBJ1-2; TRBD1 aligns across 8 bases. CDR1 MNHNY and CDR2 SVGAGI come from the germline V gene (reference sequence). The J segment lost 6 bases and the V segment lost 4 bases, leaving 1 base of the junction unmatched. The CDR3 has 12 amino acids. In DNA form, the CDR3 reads TGTGCCAGCAGTTCGACAGGGGATGGCTACACCTTC. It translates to CASSSTGDGYTF.

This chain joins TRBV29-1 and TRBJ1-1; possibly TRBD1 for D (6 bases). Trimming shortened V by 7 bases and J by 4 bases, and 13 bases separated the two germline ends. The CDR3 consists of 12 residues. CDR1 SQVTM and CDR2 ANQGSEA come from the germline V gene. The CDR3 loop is CSGYRAGTEAFF. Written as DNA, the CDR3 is TGCAGCGGTTACAGGGCTGGCACTGAAGCTTTCTTT.

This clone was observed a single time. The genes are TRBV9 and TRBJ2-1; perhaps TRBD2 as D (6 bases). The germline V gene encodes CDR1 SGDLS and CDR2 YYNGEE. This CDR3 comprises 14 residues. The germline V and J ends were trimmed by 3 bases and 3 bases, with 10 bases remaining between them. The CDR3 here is CASSDSGNYNEQFF. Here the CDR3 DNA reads TGTGCCAGCAGCGATAGCGGAAACTACAATGAGCAGTTCTTC.

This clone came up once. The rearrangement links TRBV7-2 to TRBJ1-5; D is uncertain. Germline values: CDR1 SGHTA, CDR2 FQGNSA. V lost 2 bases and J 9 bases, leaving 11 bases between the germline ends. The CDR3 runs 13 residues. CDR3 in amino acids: CASSLPHSGPQHF. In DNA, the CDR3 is TGTGCCAGCAGCTTACCCCATTCGGGGCCCCAGCATTTT. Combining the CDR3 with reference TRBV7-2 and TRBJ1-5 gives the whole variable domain GAGVSQSPSNKVTEKGKDVELRCDPISGHTALYWYRQSLGQGLEFLIYFQGNSAPDKSGLPSDRFSAERTGGSVSTLTIQRTQQEDSAVYLCASSLPHSGPQHFGDGTRLSIL.

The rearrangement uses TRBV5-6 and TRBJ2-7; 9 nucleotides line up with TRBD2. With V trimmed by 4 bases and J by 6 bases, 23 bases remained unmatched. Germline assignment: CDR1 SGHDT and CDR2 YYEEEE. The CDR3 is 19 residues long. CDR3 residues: CASSPQWLAGTAGGGEQYF. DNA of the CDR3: TGTGCCAGCAGCCCCCAGTGGCTAGCGGGGACCGCCGGGGGGGGCGAGCAGTACTTC.

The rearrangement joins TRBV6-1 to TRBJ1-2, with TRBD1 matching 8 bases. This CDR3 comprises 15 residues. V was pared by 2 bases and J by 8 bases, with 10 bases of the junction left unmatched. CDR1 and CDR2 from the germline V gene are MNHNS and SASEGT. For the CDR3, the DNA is TGTGCCAGCAGTGAAAGGACAGGGAAGGCTCGCGGCTACACCTTC. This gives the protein CASSERTGKARGYTF.

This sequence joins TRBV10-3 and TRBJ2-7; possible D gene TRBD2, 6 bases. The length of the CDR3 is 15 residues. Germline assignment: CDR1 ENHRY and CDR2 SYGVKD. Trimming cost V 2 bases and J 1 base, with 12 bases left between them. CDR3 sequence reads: CAISELGGGSYEQYF. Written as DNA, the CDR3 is TGTGCCATCAGTGAGCTGGGGGGAGGTTCCTACGAGCAGTACTTC.

The CDR3 is CASSISALTRNTIYF. The CDR3 DNA reads as TGTGCCAGTAGTATATCCGCCCTCACGAGGAACACCATATATTTT. The rearrangement uses TRBV19 and TRBJ1-3; the D is unclear. The germline CDR1 and CDR2 sequences are LNHDA and SQIVND (reference sequence). V was cut by 2 bases and J by 7 bases, with 15 bases left in between. This CDR3 comprises 15 residues.

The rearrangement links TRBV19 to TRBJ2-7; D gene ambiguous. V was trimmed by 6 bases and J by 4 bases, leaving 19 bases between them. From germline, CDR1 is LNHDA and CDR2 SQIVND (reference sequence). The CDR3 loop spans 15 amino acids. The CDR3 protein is CASSAGQSVSYEQYF. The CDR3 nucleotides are TGTGCCAGTAGCGCTGGGCAGTCCGTCAGTTACGAGCAGTACTTC. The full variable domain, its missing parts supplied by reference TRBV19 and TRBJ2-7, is DGGITQSPKYLFRKEGQNVTLSCEQNLNHDAMYWYRQDPGQGLRLIYYSQIVNDFQKGDIAEGYSVSREKKESFPLTVTSAQKNPTAFYLCASSAGQSVSYEQYFGPGTRLTVT.